The 27 T cell receptor beta chains presented below share a single source sample, sequenced in a study of blood T cell repertoires in COVID-19. Here immunoSEQ multiplex PCR was the method, and the copy in TCRdb shows in-frame clones only, minus some. The sample records around 250,000 clones, roughly four fifths being singletons. Material for sequencing was peripheral blood. These receptor sequences come from a woman between 18 and 29 years old with acute or convalescent COVID-19.

The chain employs TRBV2 and TRBJ1-2; D uncertain. The CDR3 totals 12 residues. With 4 bases removed from V and 8 bases from J, the gap between germline ends came to 11 bases. Germline CDR1 SNHLY, CDR2 FYNNEI. Here the CDR3 DNA reads TGTGCCAGCAGTGGTGGGCCGGGGGGCTACACCTTC. Translated, it gives CASSGGPGGYTF.

This sequence joins TRBV24-1 and TRBJ2-2, with 8 bases lining up with TRBD1. Germline assignment: CDR1 KGHDR and CDR2 SFDVKD. This CDR3 comprises 17 residues. Trimming cost V 5 bases and J 0 bases; bases outside gene matches: 7. CDR3 DNA: TGTGCCACCAGTGGTGTTACAGGGGGGACGAACACCGGGGAGCTGTTTTTT. Translation gives CATSGVTGGTNTGELFF.

The chain combines TRBV2 with TRBJ2-3, with 8 bases aligning to TRBD2. With V trimmed by 6 bases and J by 1 base, 0 bases remained unmatched. The germline V gene has CDR1 SNHLY and CDR2 FYNNEI. The CDR3 runs to 13 residues. The CDR3 loop is CASRLAGTDTQYF. CDR3 sequence (DNA): TGTGCCAGCAGACTAGCGGGCACAGATACGCAGTATTTT.

This chain uses TRBV10-1 with TRBJ2-1; TRBD1 is a possible D gene (5 bases). The germline CDR1 and CDR2 sequences are WNHNN and SYGVQD (reference sequence). V lost 8 bases to trimming and J lost 12 bases, with 29 bases between them. The CDR3 is 16 amino acids. In DNA form, the CDR3 reads TGCGCCAGCCCCCGTCGGACAACCCCGAAAACACCGGGGCAGTTCTTC. This sequence encodes CASPRRTTPKTPGQFF.

V usage is TRBV2 and J usage is TRBJ1-2; 11 bases fit TRBD1. Germline V gene data show CDR1 as SNHLY and CDR2 as FYNNEI. The length of the CDR3 is 15 residues. V dropped 9 bases and J dropped 0; count of bases not matched to a gene: 6. This chain's CDR3 is CASDGQGASNYGYTF. CDR3 coding DNA: TGTGCCAGTGATGGACAGGGGGCTTCTAACTATGGCTACACCTTC. The entire variable domain, with the rest obtained from reference TRBV2 and TRBJ1-2, is as follows: EPEVTQTPSHQVTQMGQEVILRCVPISNHLYFYWYRQILGQKVEFLVSFYNNEISEKSEIFDDQFSVERPDGSNFTLKIRSTKLEDSAMYFCASDGQGASNYGYTFGSGTRLTVV.

This clone turned up a few times. The chain carries TRBV28 and TRBJ2-7, with TRBD1 matching over 12 bases. The germline V gene has CDR1 MDHEN and CDR2 SYDVKM. Trimming took 4 bases from V and 7 from J; bases not matched to a gene: 11. The CDR3 consists of 16 residues. CDR3 sequence reads: CASSYGRDRGRWEQYF. DNA of the CDR3: TGTGCCAGCAGTTACGGCAGGGACAGGGGGCGATGGGAGCAGTACTTC.

The rearrangement joins TRBV28 to TRBJ1-1, with 7 bases that match TRBD1. This CDR3 has 15 amino acids. J was trimmed by 1 base and V by 5 bases; bases with no gene match: 7. Germline V gene data show CDR1 as MDHEN and CDR2 as SYDVKM. The CDR3 coding sequence is TGTGCCAGCAGTCCAAACGACAGGGCGAACACTGAAGCTTTCTTT. Protein: CASSPNDRANTEAFF.

The genes are TRBV6-2 or TRBV6-3 and TRBJ2-3; TRBD1 might be the D (5 bases). The CDR3 consists of 15 residues. V lost 4 bases and J 3 bases, leaving 14 bases between the germline ends. In germline, CDR1 is MNHEY, CDR2 SVGEGT. In nucleotides, the CDR3 is TGTGCCAGCAGTTTCCGGACACCAACGACAGATACGCAGTATTTT. Its protein is CASSFRTPTTDTQYF.

This chain joins TRBV7-2 and TRBJ2-1, with 7 positions matching TRBD2. Germline CDR1 and CDR2: SGHTA and FQGNSA. The CDR3 covers 13 residues. Trimming took 0 bases from V and 9 from J; bases not matched to a gene: 2. CDR3 sequence (DNA): TGTGCCAGCAGCTTAGCCGAGCGGGGTGAGCAGTTCTTC. This sequence encodes CASSLAERGEQFF.

This chain connects TRBV5-4 to TRBJ2-3; the match to TRBD2 covers 8 bases. This CDR3 has 18 amino acids. The V and J ends lost 4 bases and 3 bases, in that order; junction bases with no gene match: 16. Germline CDR1 is SGHNT and CDR2 is YYREEE (reference sequence). The CDR3, as DNA: TGTGCCAGCAGCCCGGGAGGTCGGGGGGGGTTGGCGACAGATACGCAGTATTTT. Translation: CASSPGGRGGLATDTQYF. Drawing the rest from reference TRBV5-4 and TRBJ2-3, the complete variable domain is ETGVTQSPTHLIKTRGQQVTLRCSSQSGHNTVSWYQQALGQGPQFIFQYYREEENGRGNFPPRFSGLQFPNYSSELNVNALELDDSALYLCASSPGGRGGLATDTQYFGPGTRLTVL.

This clone showed up just once. This chain links TRBV10-1 with TRBJ2-1, with TRBD2 as a possible D gene (6 bases). CDR1 WNHNN and CDR2 SYGVQD come from the germline V gene (reference sequence). The CDR3 is 17 residues long. The V and J ends lost 6 bases and 4 bases respectively, with 22 bases between them. In DNA, the CDR3 is TGCGCCAGCAGCGCTAATATAGCGGTTGGAGGGTACAATGAGCAGTTCTTC. Translating it yields CASSANIAVGGYNEQFF.

This chain uses TRBV6-5 with TRBJ2-5, with 8 bases identical to TRBD1. V was clipped by 7 bases and J by 5 bases; unmatched bases: 6. This CDR3 is built from 13 residues. CDR1 is MNHEY, CDR2 SVGAGI, per germline. In DNA form, the CDR3 reads TGTGCCAGCACCCCAGGGGGCTTGGAGACCCAGTACTTC. As protein: CASTPGGLETQYF.

This rearrangement joins TRBV3-1 (or the pseudogene TRBV3-2) to TRBJ2-1; 8 bases fit TRBD2. The CDR3 contains 14 residues. V shed 8 bases and J 3 bases; nucleotides not matched to a gene: 6. The germline gives CDR1 LGHDT, CDR2 YNNKEL (reference sequence). CDR3 in DNA: TGTGCCAGCGGTGGTAGCGGGAACTACAATGAGCAGTTCTTC. Protein sequence: CASGGSGNYNEQFF.

This clone was detected a few times. This chain joins TRBV27 and TRBJ1-3; possible D gene TRBD1, 6 bases. Germline assignment: CDR1 MNHEY and CDR2 SMNVEV (reference sequence). Trimming left V 4 bases short and J 0 bases short, with 7 bases between. The CDR3 has 14 amino acids. The chain's CDR3 is CASSSGVSGNTIYF. CDR3 coding DNA: TGTGCCAGCAGTTCAGGGGTCTCTGGAAACACCATATATTTT.

The V gene is TRBV9, the J gene TRBJ2-7; tentative D call: TRBD2 (5 bases). CDR3 length equals 15 residues. Germline V CDR1 and CDR2: SGDLS, YYNGEE. Deletions cut 4 bases from V and 2 bases from J, with 16 bases between. In DNA form, the CDR3 reads TGTGCCAGCAGCCCCCTGACTAATCCGGCCTACGAGCAGTACTTC. Its protein product is CASSPLTNPAYEQYF.

This clone was detected only a few times. The chain has TRBV19 and TRBJ2-1; 9 bases agree with TRBD2. This CDR3 has 15 amino acids. The V and J ends lost 5 bases and 8 bases, in that order; junction bases with no gene match: 10. The germline gives CDR1 LNHDA, CDR2 SQIVND (reference sequence). CDR3 loop: CASSQLVAGEDEQFF. In DNA, the CDR3 is TGTGCCAGTAGTCAATTGGTAGCGGGGGAGGATGAGCAGTTCTTC.

This rearrangement joins TRBV7-9 to TRBJ1-2, with D tentatively TRBD1 (6 bases). Germline-derived CDR1 and CDR2 are SEHNR and FQNEAQ (reference sequence). The CDR3 runs to 14 residues. With 2 bases removed from V and 0 bases from J, the gap between germline ends came to 7 bases. CDR3: CASSLSGANYGYTF. CDR3 nucleotides: TGTGCCAGCAGCTTATCAGGGGCTAACTATGGCTACACCTTC.

The chain couples TRBV21-1 to TRBJ2-2; the table gives TRBD1 as D, unverified against the DNA. TRBV21-1 is a pseudogene locus. The CDR3 totals 18 residues. The CDR3 DNA is TGTGCCAGCAGCAAAGACAAGAGGGACAGAGTGAACACCGGGGAGCTGTTTTTT. Its protein product is CASSKDKRDRVNTGELFF.

The chain has TRBV7-6 and TRBJ2-3; TRBD2 aligns across 11 bases. The V segment lost 2 bases and the J segment 5 bases; nucleotides outside the gene matches: 6. Germline lookup yields CDR1 SGHVS and CDR2 FNYEAQ. The CDR3 has 16 amino acids. In DNA form, the CDR3 reads TGTGCCAGCAGCTTAAGACTAGCGGGACAGGGAGATACGCAGTATTTT. Encoded protein: CASSLRLAGQGDTQYF.

Only one count was recorded for this clone. The chain recombines TRBV5-1 with TRBJ2-5, with a tentative D call TRBD2 (5 bases). V dropped 2 bases and J dropped 5 bases, with 10 bases sitting between them. This CDR3 is built from 13 residues. Germline values: CDR1 SGHRS, CDR2 YFSETQ. CDR3 protein: CASSFGVWETQYF. CDR3 nucleotides: TGCGCCAGCAGCTTCGGGGTATGGGAGACCCAGTACTTC.

The gene calls are TRBV19 and TRBJ2-1; the match to TRBD1 covers 8 bases. The CDR3 is 16 amino acids. Germline V gene lookup returns CDR1 LNHDA and CDR2 SQIVND (reference sequence). The junction had 5 bases not matched to a gene; V was cut back by 3 bases and J by 1 base. The CDR3, as DNA: TGTGCCAGTAGTATCTCTTGGACAGGGTCCTACAATGAGCAGTTCTTC. As protein: CASSISWTGSYNEQFF.

This clone was recorded once. The J gene is TRBJ1-2, the V gene TRBV7-2, with D possibly being TRBD1 (6 bases). Trimming took off 5 bases at V and 8 bases at J, with 15 bases between the two ends. Germline-derived CDR1 and CDR2 are SGHTA and FQGNSA. The CDR3 runs 13 residues. The DNA for the CDR3 is TGTGCCAGCAGCACCCGACAGGTGGGGGGCTACACCTTC. Translation: CASSTRQVGGYTF. Complete variable domain (other parts from reference TRBV7-2 and TRBJ1-2): GAGVSQSPSNKVTEKGKDVELRCDPISGHTALYWYRQSLGQGLEFLIYFQGNSAPDKSGLPSDRFSAERTGGSVSTLTIQRTQQEDSAVYLCASSTRQVGGYTFGSGTRLTVV.

The chain uses TRBV6-5 and TRBJ1-2, with 8 bases aligning to TRBD1. CDR1 is MNHEY, CDR2 SVGAGI, per germline. V trimming: 5 bases; J trimming: 3 bases; junction bases outside the gene matches: 5. There are 14 residues in the CDR3. The CDR3 reads CASSRQGKDYGYTF. The DNA for the CDR3 is TGTGCCAGCAGTCGACAGGGGAAGGACTATGGCTACACCTTC.

The rearrangement joins TRBV9 to TRBJ2-2, with 10 bases aligning to TRBD2. Losses at the gene ends were 2 bases for V and 3 bases for J; bases not matched to a gene: 10. Germline V gene lookup returns CDR1 SGDLS and CDR2 YYNGEE. The length of the CDR3 is 18 residues. The CDR3 DNA reads TGTGCCAGCAGCGTTGAGCTTGAAGCGGGAGGGGACACCGGGGAGCTGTTTTTT. It encodes CASSVELEAGGDTGELFF.

This chain uses TRBV6-6 with TRBJ2-4; 7 nucleotides agree with TRBD1. The ends lost 6 bases at V and 0 bases at J; junction bases unmatched: 2. The germline CDR1 and CDR2 sequences are MNHNY and SVGAGI (reference sequence). The CDR3 has 14 residues. Here the CDR3 reads CASSRQGAKNIQYF. The CDR3 DNA sequence: TGTGCCAGCAGCAGACAGGGAGCCAAAAACATTCAGTACTTC.

The chain carries TRBV10-3 and TRBJ2-5; TRBD1 matches at 12 bases. Trimming at V came to 6 bases and at J to 5 bases, leaving 10 bases not matched to a gene. Germline assignment: CDR1 ENHRY and CDR2 SYGVKD. This CDR3 comprises 16 residues. The DNA of the CDR3 is TGTGCCATCAGCCCCGGGACAGGGGGCTGGGGGGAGACCCAGTACTTC. Its protein product is CAISPGTGGWGETQYF.

The J gene is TRBJ1-3, the V gene TRBV4-1; D perhaps matches TRBD1 (5 bases). Germline-derived CDR1 and CDR2 are MGHRA and YSYEKL. V gave up 0 bases and J gave up 11 bases, with 20 bases separating them. The CDR3 covers 16 residues. As DNA, the CDR3 is TGCGCCAGCAGCCAAGAGTACAGGCTTTGGACGATAGCCATATATTTT. Protein product: CASSQEYRLWTIAIYF.